This TCR beta chain was profiled in a study of blood T cell dynamics during melanoma immunotherapy. Study-wide background: Patients with metastatic melanoma got pembrolizumab or nivolumab-ipilimumab as first-line care.

Sample time point: week 3, after first cycle of checkpoint inhibitor. Apart from two fast progressors, RECIST 1.1 response was judged 12 weeks post-infusion. Prior systemic cancer therapy, immunosuppressant use and other active malignancies excluded patients. Every bulk PBMC sample received the same 350 ng of DNA. Produced via immunoSEQ multiplex PCR; TCRdb's table is partial and in-frame only. The sample has under 15,000 clones, 75% to 90% seen once. Per the germline V gene, CDR1 is SGHNT and CDR2 is YENEEA. This CDR3 spans 20 amino acids. The ends were cut back, 5 bases at V and 3 bases at J, with 31 bases in the middle.

The receptor's source is a human donor with melanoma. Sequencing was performed on blood, taken from a patient treated with checkpoint blockade. The V and J genes are TRBV11-3 and TRBJ2-5, with D perhaps assigned TRBD1 or TRBD2 (6 bases each). The CDR3 bases are TGTGCCAGCAGCCCAGGGGACTCTGGTTTTGTCGGTCCGTCAGAAGAGACCCAGTACTTC. This codes for CASSPGDSGFVGPSEETQYF.